This TCR beta chain was recorded in a study of T cell responses to AZD1222 COVID-19 vaccine (dated by TCRdb to about 2021). Regarding the complete study: Because spike-specific TCR depth and breadth did not differ between the two schedules, AZD1222 recipients who got a second dose at roughly 4 weeks were pooled with those who got a second dose at roughly 12 weeks. Trial participants were enrolled into age subgroups of 18-55, 56-69 and 70-plus years, which contained about 150, 28 and 57 TCR-sequenced participants, respectively. TCR sequencing covered roughly 230 trial participants: about 210 given two doses of AZD1222 and 26 given two doses of MenACWY control vaccine.

Cut back by 6 bases and 7 bases, the V and J ends lie 16 bases apart. The CDR3 starts with the cysteine, ends with the phenylalanine, and has 15 residues. The kept DNA is CDR3 alone, 45 bases in frame from the first base. As encoded in the germline V gene (reference sequence), CDR1 is MNHNY while CDR2 is SVGAGI. A remark on this clone: The target of this receptor is not known. Qualities for individual bases were not recorded, and no much larger clone is one base off.

Study-wide findings and limitations: Because no day 14 peak-response samples were available, repertoires were characterized only after the peak T cell response. CD4 TCRs associated with the vaccine covered the entire spike protein, and the dominant responses were in regions 160-218 and 743-854. Conclusions about previously exposed vaccinees are limited because only five to seven AZD1222 recipients were SARS-CoV-2 seropositive at baseline. A significant rise in spike-specific TCR breadth and depth was observed after two AZD1222 doses relative to day 0 and relative to MenACWY recipients. The 56-69-year group was small, and its depth increase did not reach significance, likely because of low power. Reportedly, almost half of the unique spike-specific TCRs recognized epitopes lying outside the regions that are mutated in the B.1.351 and B.1.1.7 variants. Participants were mostly white British and included more females than males, and it was suggested by the authors that clonal diversity may have been underestimated.

This specimen's time point label, per the study, means: baseline before first vaccination. The vaccinee samples were drawn from two UK trials, COV001 and COV002, one of which was a single-blind randomized controlled phase 2/3 trial testing AZD1222 (ChAdOx1 nCoV-19) in healthy adults. For TCRbeta chain sequencing, PBMC samples from trial participants were taken at day 0 and at day 28 after the second dose. The CDR3 regions of human TCRbeta chains were analyzed by immunosequencing. The source study handled its data this way. Repertoire TCRs were checked for matches against a reference library of SARS-CoV-2-specific TCRs that had been generated using the MIRA antigen-specificity platform. Breadth was defined as the fraction of unique TCRs that were SARS-CoV-2-associated, and depth was defined as the fraction of total T cells that were SARS-CoV-2-associated. Using the MIRA data, each spike-specific TCR was assigned both to the spike region to which the TCR was reactive and to a CD4 or CD8 class. Log10-transformed breadth and depth values were compared by one-way ANOVA with Sidak's multiple comparisons tests. The immuneACCESS repertoire file appears here via TCRdb, limited to in-frame rearrangements. These files lack a portion of the clones; in checked studies, under half of the deficit traces to unresolved V genes, and the cause of the others is not known. The DNA gave D and trimming, while V, J and clone size come from that table. This sample holds about 85,000 clones; 88% were observed only once. The top ten hold 4.5% to 6% of the sample.

Sequences were derived from peripheral blood, sampled on day 0 of AZD1222 vaccination. The TCR was taken from an adult in good health. The receptor chain draws on TRBV6-6 and TRBJ1-6; the D segment cannot be called with confidence. The nucleotides are TGTGCCAGCAGACCCCGGGCCCAACTAAATTCACCCCTCCACTTT. Its protein product is CASRPRAQLNSPLHF.